This T cell receptor beta chain was documented in a study of regulatory T cells in long-lasting Graves disease. Looking at the study overall: For under 3 months, newly diagnosed Graves' patients had been taking antithyroid drugs.

CDR1 is GTSNPN, CDR2 SVGIG, per germline (reference sequence). V dropped 5 bases and J dropped 7 bases, with 15 bases sitting between them. This CDR3 has 13 amino acids. Assembly of TCR beta libraries relied on iRepertoire HTBI primers together with Arm-PCR of CDR3 regions. From the multiplex PCR reads, TCRdb called clonotypes with MiXCR, one entry per CDR3 protein. The data contain 200,000 to 250,000 distinct CDR3 sequences, 20% to 25% of them singletons. Time point: newly diagnosed GD, antithyroid drugs for less than 3 months. Construction of the TCR library relied on RNA isolated from PBMCs. Patients were from an endocrinology department in Xi'an, China. This clonotype was counted at least ten times. Its target is not known. General observations from the study: Among the persistent patients, 2,741 public clonotypes were shared, more than the 850 to 1,000 shared among new patients.

This receptor was identified in a female donor with Graves disease. This specimen consisted of peripheral blood mononuclear cells (PBMCs), obtained at new diagnosis, from a patient treated with antithyroid drugs. The chain joins TRBV30 to TRBJ2-1; tentative D call: TRBD2 (7 bases). The chain's CDR3 is CAWVQGGPNEQFF. The CDR3 DNA reads as TGTGCCTGGGTACAGGGAGGGCCAAATGAGCAGTTCTTC.